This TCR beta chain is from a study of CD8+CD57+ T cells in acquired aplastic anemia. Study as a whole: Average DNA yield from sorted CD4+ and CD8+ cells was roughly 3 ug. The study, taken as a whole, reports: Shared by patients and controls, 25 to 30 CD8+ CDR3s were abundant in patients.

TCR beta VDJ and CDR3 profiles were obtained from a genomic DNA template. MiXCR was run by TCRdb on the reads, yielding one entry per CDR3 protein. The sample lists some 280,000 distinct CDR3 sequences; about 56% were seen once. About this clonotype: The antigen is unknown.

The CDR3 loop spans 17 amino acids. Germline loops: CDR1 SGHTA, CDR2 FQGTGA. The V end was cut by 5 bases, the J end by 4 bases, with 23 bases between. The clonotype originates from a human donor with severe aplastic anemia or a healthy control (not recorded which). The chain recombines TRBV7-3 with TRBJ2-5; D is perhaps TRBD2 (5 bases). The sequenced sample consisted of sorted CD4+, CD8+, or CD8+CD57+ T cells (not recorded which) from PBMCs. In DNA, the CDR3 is TGTGCCAGCAGCAACAAATCGAACACCGGGGAAGGAGAGACCCAGTACTTC. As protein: CASSNKSNTGEGETQYF.